Sequencing of this TCR beta chain was carried out in a study of blood T cells in healthy people across ages (dated by TCRdb to about 2015). Regarding the research as a whole: In model experiments, template switching captured about one uniquely barcoded TCR beta cDNA molecule for every two T cells. Using deep sequencing normalized with unique cDNA molecular identifiers, the study measured how TCR beta repertoire diversity changes with age. Four age groups were formed from the donors: young (average 16 years), middle-aged (just under 40), aged (roughly 59) and long-lived (less than 85). To avoid experimental bias, donors of different ages were spread randomly across the sequencing lanes. Two additional independent replicas of 1 million unique cDNA reads from the same blood draw were analyzed for two donors (one aged 18 to 30 and one aged 80 or older). General study outcomes and caveats: Observed TCR beta diversity per million T cells fell roughly linearly with age, and a significant reduction was already apparent by age around 40. Estimates of total diversity based on one million sequenced T cells were regarded as lower bounds and as underestimates. Because profiling used bulk unsorted PBMCs, naive and antigen-experienced compartments could not be compared conclusively. There was a strong correlation between observed TCR beta diversity and the percentage of naive T cells measured by flow cytometry. Because donor CMV infection status was unknown, age-related changes in expanded clonotypes were potentially confounded. The long-lived group showed more naive CD4+ T cells, fewer expanded clones and increased TCR diversity than the aged group, suggesting age selection.

The CDR3 holds 13 amino acids from the cysteine to the phenylalanine. Only CDR3 DNA is held: 39 bases, read in frame from base 1. Sequences DFQATT (CDR1) and SNEGSKA (CDR2) are obtained from the germline V gene (reference sequence). For this chain, trimming is 3 bases at the V end and 4 bases at the J end, and the number of junction bases without a gene match is 5. Systemically healthy Caucasian individuals from Russia, approximately 39 in total and aged about 6 to 95 years, were included as donors. Ten milliliters of peripheral blood were drawn from each donor into EDTA-treated Vacutainer tubes. Ficoll-Paque density-gradient centrifugation was used to isolate PBMCs, with at least 7 million per sample. Trizol reagent was used to extract total RNA from PBMCs, with at least 5.5 micrograms per sample. The percentages of naive CD45RAhigh/CD27high T cells were determined by flow cytometry on a PBMC aliquot from every donor.

To note about this clonotype: There is no known antigen for this receptor. The input lacks base qualities; no much larger clone sits a single base away.

The library was prepared using 5' RACE. The reads were generated on an Illumina HiSeq 2500. The second PCR ran for roughly 7 to 11 cycles and used a J-beta primer mix along with a sample-barcoded 5' primer. A unique molecular identifier was introduced onto each TCR beta cDNA molecule by a template-switch 5' adaptor carrying 12 random nucleotides. At least 3 million CDR3-containing paired-end reads were obtained from each sample. The Mint cDNA synthesis kit, primed by a TRBC-specific oligonucleotide, was used to synthesize first-strand cDNA from all RNA. After uracil-DNA glycosylase treatment, a first 18-cycle PCR used universal primers M1SS and BC2_uni_R on all cDNA. In the source study's methods: Each sample was normalized by randomly selecting 1 million high-quality reads, each carrying a distinct molecular identifier. Reads with shared molecular identifiers were discarded instead of being binned into consensus sequences. MiTCR, run with a Q25 quality threshold and the strictest error-elimination algorithm, handled CDR3 identification, clonotype clustering and error correction. A nonparametric unseen species model with Euler transformation was used to estimate lower-bound total TCR beta diversity. The public reads were quality trimmed at Q25 with fastp and then assembled into clones with MiXCR by TCRdb, keeping productive beta chains. Records with the same CDR3 protein are collapsed into one entry carrying the most frequent genes and DNA. These V and J calls derive from TCRdb rather than the authors' analysis. The table for this sample lists 1 million or so distinct CDR3 sequences; more than 40% of them were counted only once. The top ten clones comprise about 20% of the sample.

The chain is made from TRBV20-1 and TRBJ1-1, and TRBD1 matches 7 of the central bases. Sequencing was performed on blood. The clonotype originates from a woman between 55 and 75 years old in good health. The DNA sequence is TGCAGTGCTAGTAAGGGGGCTGGCACTGAAGCTTTCTTT. Translated, this is CSASKGAGTEAFF.